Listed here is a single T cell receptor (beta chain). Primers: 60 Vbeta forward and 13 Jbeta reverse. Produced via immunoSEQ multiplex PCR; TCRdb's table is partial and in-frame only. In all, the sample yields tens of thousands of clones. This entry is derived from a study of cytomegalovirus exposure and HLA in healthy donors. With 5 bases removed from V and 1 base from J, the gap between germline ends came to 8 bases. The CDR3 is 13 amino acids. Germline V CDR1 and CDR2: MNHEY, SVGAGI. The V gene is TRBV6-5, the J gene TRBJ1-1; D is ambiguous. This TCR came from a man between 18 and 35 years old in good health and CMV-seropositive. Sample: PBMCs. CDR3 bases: TGTGCCAGCAGTCCTGGAGAGAACACTGAAGCTTTCTTT. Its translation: CASSPGENTEAFF.